The 25 T cell receptor beta chains below were found in one sample sequenced in a study of Graves' ophthalmopathy and Graves' hyperthyroidism. RNA served as the template for amplifying TCR beta CDR3 regions. The workflow started with a first-round RT-PCR run with HTBI primers and then moved on to a second-round multiplex PCR. TCRdb itself ran the multiplex PCR reads through MiXCR, one entry per CDR3 protein. Of roughly 300,000 distinct CDR3 sequences listed, under 20% are singletons. Sequencing input: peripheral blood. The receptors derive from an adult man with Graves' ophthalmopathy.

A single count supports this clonotype. V gene TRBV6-1 combines with J gene TRBJ1-1; D remains ambiguous. Germline CDR1 and CDR2: MNHNS and SASEGT. This CDR3 comprises 12 residues. CDR3 protein: CGTFRANTEAFF. CDR3 nucleotide sequence: TGTGGCACTTTCAGAGCTAACACTGAAGCTTTCTTT.

V is TRBV24-1 and J is TRBJ2-5, with D possibly being TRBD1 or TRBD2 (5 bases each). The V gene's germline CDR1 is KGHDR and CDR2 SFDVKD. The germline V and J ends were trimmed by 4 bases and 5 bases, with 22 bases remaining between them. This CDR3 has 17 amino acids. The CDR3 coding sequence is TGTGCCACCAGTGAAGATAAGGGGACCGTACCCTTGGAGACCCAGTACTTC. Amino acid sequence: CATSEDKGTVPLETQYF.

Only a few counts were recorded for this clonotype. This chain's CDR3 is CASSFNSPHEQYF. The DNA of the CDR3 is TGTGCCAGCAGTTTTAACTCCCCCCACGAGCAGTACTTC. The chain links TRBV27 to TRBJ2-7; D gene ambiguous. In germline, CDR1 is MNHEY, CDR2 SMNVEV (reference sequence). The CDR3 consists of 13 residues. V was cut by 3 bases and J by 5 bases, with 11 bases left in between.

This clonotype was found many times. The chain combines TRBV7-2 with TRBJ2-5; D is ambiguous. Trimming removed 0 bases from V and 5 bases from J, with 10 bases in between. The germline V gene has CDR1 SGHTA and CDR2 FQGNSA. The CDR3 is made up of 14 amino acids. CDR3 protein: CASSLAISRETQYF. In DNA, the CDR3 is TGTGCCAGCAGCTTAGCTATATCCAGGGAGACCCAGTACTTC. The complete variable domain, with remaining parts taken from reference TRBV7-2 and TRBJ2-5, reads GAGVSQSPSNKVTEKGKDVELRCDPISGHTALYWYRQSLGQGLEFLIYFQGNSAPDKSGLPSDRFSAERTGGSVSTLTIQRTQQEDSAVYLCASSLAISRETQYFGPGTRLLVL.

In the case of this clonotype: This could be a read error, since a much larger clone is one nucleotide away. This chain connects TRBV12-3 or TRBV12-4 to TRBJ2-7; D possibly uses TRBD1 or TRBD2 (5 bases each). The CDR3 consists of 15 residues. Trimming took 0 bases from V and 4 from J, leaving 13 bases between them. CDR3 loop: CASSLAPGRGYEQYF. CDR3 coding DNA: TGTGCCAGCAGTTTAGCGCCGGGACGGGGTTACGAGCAGTACTTC.

This clonotype was observed many times. The rearrangement joins TRBV6-2 or TRBV6-3 to TRBJ2-5; D perhaps matches TRBD2 (6 bases). Germline V gene lookup returns CDR1 MNHEY and CDR2 SVGEGT. V was cut by 4 bases and J by 5 bases, with 23 bases left in between. The CDR3 runs to 17 residues. The CDR3 DNA follows: TGTGCCAGCAGTTTCTCCATCTTCCGGAGGGCCGATGAGACCCAGTACTTC. Its protein product is CASSFSIFRRADETQYF.

This rearrangement joins TRBV28 to TRBJ1-5; D possibly corresponds to TRBD1 (5 bases). V was trimmed by 6 bases and J by 4 bases, leaving 16 bases between them. This CDR3 has 15 amino acids. Germline values: CDR1 MDHEN, CDR2 SYDVKM. The CDR3 DNA reads as TGTGCCAGCAGAGGGAAGGGGCGCAGGAATCAGCCCCAGCATTTT. Protein sequence: CASRGKGRRNQPQHF.

Ten or more counts support this clonotype. The chain employs TRBV19 and TRBJ1-5, with D perhaps matching TRBD1 (6 bases). CDR3 length: 14 amino acids. Trimming took off 5 bases at V and 4 bases at J, with 12 bases between the two ends. CDR1 is LNHDA, CDR2 SQIVND, per germline (reference sequence). The CDR3: CASSSRGRNQPQHF. The CDR3 DNA is TGTGCCAGTAGTTCCAGGGGTCGTAATCAGCCCCAGCATTTT.

V is TRBV6-1 and J is TRBJ2-7, with unresolved D. The V gene's germline CDR1 is MNHNS and CDR2 SASEGT. V was trimmed by 7 bases and J by 2 bases, leaving 12 bases between them. The CDR3 has 13 residues. This chain's CDR3 is CASTPDGAYEQYF. CDR3 sequence (DNA): TGTGCCAGCACACCGGACGGAGCCTACGAGCAGTACTTC.

In this sample, this clonotype turned up many times. The chain couples TRBV5-8 to TRBJ1-5; D remains unclear. The germline V gene has CDR1 SGHTS and CDR2 YDEGEE. The CDR3 has 15 amino acids. Trimming cost V 0 bases and J 3 bases, with 10 bases left between them. The CDR3 DNA reads TGTGCCAGCAGCTTGGGATCGGTTCCCAATCAGCCCCAGCATTTT. Translation gives CASSLGSVPNQPQHF.

The rearrangement uses TRBV20-1 and TRBJ2-7; the match to TRBD1 covers 9 bases. Trimming at V came to 5 bases and at J to 5 bases, leaving 10 bases not matched to a gene. The CDR3 runs to 14 residues. The germline CDR1 and CDR2 sequences are DFQATT and SNEGSKA (reference sequence). CDR3 sequence: CSAYGQGSINEQYF. CDR3 nucleotide sequence: TGCAGTGCTTACGGACAGGGGAGCATCAACGAGCAGTACTTC.

This clonotype was recorded at least ten times. The chain has TRBV12-3 or TRBV12-4 and TRBJ1-6, with 11 bases aligning to TRBD1. CDR3 length: 14 amino acids. Trimming cost V 4 bases and J 7 bases; bases outside gene matches: 0. The CDR3 DNA reads as TGTGCCAGCAGTTGGACAGGGGGCAATTCACCCCTCCACTTT. This encodes CASSWTGGNSPLHF.

This clonotype was counted ten times or more. The V gene is TRBV27, the J gene TRBJ1-6; a possible D gene is TRBD1 (6 bases). Germline CDR1 MNHEY, CDR2 SMNVEV (reference sequence). Between the trimmed V and J ends, which lost 6 bases and 6 bases, there was a span of 6 bases. CDR3 length: 12 amino acids. The CDR3 bases are TGTGCCAGCAGGGACAGTAATTCACCCCTCCACTTT. Its translation is CASRDSNSPLHF.

This clonotype was observed at least ten times. The V call is TRBV29-1, the J call TRBJ2-2; D is perhaps TRBD1 (6 bases). In germline, CDR1 is SQVTM, CDR2 ANQGSEA. The CDR3 has 14 amino acids. V was cut by 6 bases and J by 3 bases, with 14 bases left in between. The CDR3 DNA sequence: TGCAGCGTACGGCAGGGGCGGGACACCGGGGAGCTGTTTTTT. This codes for CSVRQGRDTGELFF.

This clonotype was seen at least ten times. V is TRBV12-3 or TRBV12-4 and J is TRBJ2-2, with D uncertain. CDR3 length: 14 residues. V lost 5 bases and J 0 bases, leaving 7 bases between the germline ends. Written as DNA, the CDR3 is TGTGCCAGCAGTCCGACGTCGAACACCGGGGAGCTGTTTTTT. Its translation is CASSPTSNTGELFF.

Points on this clonotype: One end of the junction does not line up with germline, which may come from a read error. This chain links TRBV20-1 with TRBJ1-2; 10 positions agree with TRBD1. The CDR3 consists of 14 residues. CDR1 and CDR2 (germline): DFQATT, SNEGSKA (reference sequence). The CDR3 DNA reads as TGCAGTGCTAGAGACCCGACAGGGGGCTATCGCTACACCTTC. Protein product: CSARDPTGGYRYTF.

This clonotype appeared many times. The gene calls are TRBV29-1 and TRBJ1-5; maybe TRBD1 (5 bases). The germline gives CDR1 SQVTM, CDR2 ANQGSEA. Deletions cut 4 bases from V and 7 bases from J, with 14 bases between. The CDR3 loop spans 13 amino acids. CDR3 amino acids: CSVVMGAGQPQHF. The DNA for the CDR3 is TGCAGCGTTGTTATGGGTGCAGGGCAGCCCCAGCATTTT. The full variable domain, its missing parts supplied by reference TRBV29-1 and TRBJ1-5, is SAVISQKPSRDICQRGTSLTIQCQVDSQVTMMFWYRQQPGQSLTLIATANQGSEATYESGFVIDKFPISRPNLTFSTLTVSNMSPEDSSIYLCSVVMGAGQPQHFGDGTRLSIL.

A note on this clonotype: Mismatch with germline at one junction end may stem from a read error. The chain recombines TRBV12-3 or TRBV12-4 with TRBJ2-5; D uncertain. This CDR3 is 13 amino acids long. The CDR3 region is CAISLGREEIQYF. The CDR3 nucleotides read TGTGCCATCAGTTTGGGTAGGGAAGAGATCCAGTACTTC.

This clonotype was seen more than once but under ten times. The chain links TRBV11-2 to TRBJ1-2; D is unclear. CDR3 length: 14 residues. V lost 5 bases, J lost 4 bases, and 14 bases lay in between. In germline, CDR1 is SGHAT, CDR2 FQNNGV. CDR3 sequence: CASSPSWVGYGYTF. The CDR3 nucleotides read TGTGCCAGCAGCCCATCCTGGGTTGGCTATGGCTACACCTTC.

The table lists this clonotype with many counts. The V and J genes are TRBV6-2 or TRBV6-3 and TRBJ2-7; 12 bases fit TRBD2. Trimming took 6 bases from V and 6 from J; bases not matched to a gene: 12. This CDR3 spans 16 amino acids. Germline CDR1 MNHEY, CDR2 SVGEGT. The CDR3 DNA is TGTGCCAGCAGCAAATCTAGGCTAGCGGGAGGGAGCGAGCAGTACTTC. Protein: CASSKSRLAGGSEQYF.

There are many counts of this clonotype. This chain uses TRBV12-3 or TRBV12-4 with TRBJ2-7; D is ambiguous. V lost 6 bases to trimming and J lost 0 bases, with 12 bases between them. CDR3 size: 14 residues. The CDR3 here is CASSRFLSSYEQYF. The CDR3 DNA is TGTGCCAGCAGCAGATTCCTGAGCTCCTACGAGCAGTACTTC.

This clonotype was seen many times. V and J are TRBV28 and TRBJ1-1; D is ambiguous. The CDR3 totals 13 residues. Trimming stripped 1 base from V and 9 bases from J, with 12 bases between. Germline V lookup: CDR1 MDHEN, CDR2 SYDVKM. CDR3 residues: CASSLSAAAKAFF. CDR3 nucleotide sequence: TGTGCCAGCAGTTTATCCGCGGCAGCTAAAGCTTTCTTT.

About this clonotype itself: A read error is possible here, since a much larger clone lies one base away. The CDR3 protein is CASTSGTCSAFF. CDR3 DNA sequence: TGTGCCAGTACATCCGGGACATGCTCAGCTTTCTTT. The chain employs TRBV19 and TRBJ1-1; TRBD1 is a possible D gene (6 bases). Per the germline V gene, CDR1 is LNHDA and CDR2 is SQIVND (reference sequence). The V end lost 7 bases, the J end lost 10 bases, and 16 bases lay between the germline ends. The CDR3 spans 12 residues.

This clonotype occurred many times. The V and J genes are TRBV11-2 and TRBJ2-2, with D hard to call. V was pared by 0 bases and J by 7 bases, with 9 bases between. Germline V gene lookup returns CDR1 SGHAT and CDR2 FQNNGV. This CDR3 region has 14 residues. The CDR3 nucleotides are TGTGCCAGCAGCTTAGAATGGGGTGGCGGGGAGCTGTTTTTT. It codes for CASSLEWGGGELFF.

The chain has TRBV24-1 and TRBJ2-5; 7 bases align to TRBD2. The length of the CDR3 is 15 residues. Unmatched junction bases numbered 6, after V lost 2 bases and J lost 4 bases. Germline V gene lookup returns CDR1 KGHDR and CDR2 SFDVKD. CDR3 loop: CATSDSRGRGETQYF. CDR3 DNA: TGTGCCACCAGTGATTCACGCGGGAGAGGAGAGACCCAGTACTTC.